This record concerns one T cell receptor beta chain sequence. The antigen remains undetermined. Trimming removed 1 base from V and 6 bases from J, with 10 bases in between. Germline loops: CDR1 SQVTM, CDR2 ANQGSEA. The CDR3 runs 13 residues. The entry originates in a study of CD8+CD57+ T cells in acquired aplastic anemia. Overall study: DNA recovered from sorted CD4+ and CD8+ cells had a mean of approximately 3.4 ug. Study-wide points: Between the patient and control groups, CD8+ Simpson's diversity did not differ significantly. Researchers report that 25 to 30 CD8+ CDR3 sequences appeared in both patients and controls.

TCR beta VDJ and CDR3 profiles were obtained from a genomic DNA template. In TCRdb, the reads were re-called with MiXCR into one record per CDR3 protein. The table has approximately 220,000 distinct CDR3 sequences, more than 40% seen once. Patients who underwent sequencing had shown CD8+CD57+ cell expansion by flow cytometry. The gene calls are TRBV29-1 and TRBJ2-1; D gene uncertain. The sequenced material came from sorted CD4+, CD8+, or CD8+CD57+ T cells (not recorded which) from PBMCs. This TCR derives from a human donor with aplastic anemia. CDR3 sequence: CSVEVPGRNEQFF. CDR3 coding DNA: TGCAGCGTTGAAGTGCCGGGTCGCAATGAGCAGTTCTTC.